This T cell receptor beta chain was identified during a study of cytomegalovirus exposure and HLA in healthy donors. On the study more broadly: Out of around 360 genotyped donors, less than 85% belonged to the Caucasian-associated ancestry cluster.

Study results and caveats: From TCR beta sequences, most subjects' HLA-A and HLA-B alleles were reportedly predicted accurately. Serostatus for CMV was the only available immune exposure information. Researchers counted around 160 TCR beta chains as cytomegalovirus-associated.

In the PCR, 60 Vbeta and 13 Jbeta primers were used. TCRdb's table, derived via immunoSEQ multiplex PCR, lists solely in-frame clones and lacks some. There are approximately 120,000 clones in the sample; over 60% occur only once, and roughly 9.8% lies in the top ten. Germline V gene data show CDR1 as MGHDK and CDR2 as SYGVNS. The CDR3 consists of 15 residues. A note on this clone: Its antigen is as yet unknown. One junction end does not reproduce the germline sequence, and a read error may be involved.

The TCR originated in a man aged 40-49 years in good health and CMV-seropositive. J is TRBJ2-6 and V is TRBV25-1; D perhaps matches TRBD1 (5 bases). The sequenced sample consisted of PBMCs. Here the CDR3 reads CASSAWLSGANGLTF. CDR3 coding DNA: TGTGCCAGCAGTGCTTGGCTCTCTGGGGCCAACGGCCTGACTTTC.